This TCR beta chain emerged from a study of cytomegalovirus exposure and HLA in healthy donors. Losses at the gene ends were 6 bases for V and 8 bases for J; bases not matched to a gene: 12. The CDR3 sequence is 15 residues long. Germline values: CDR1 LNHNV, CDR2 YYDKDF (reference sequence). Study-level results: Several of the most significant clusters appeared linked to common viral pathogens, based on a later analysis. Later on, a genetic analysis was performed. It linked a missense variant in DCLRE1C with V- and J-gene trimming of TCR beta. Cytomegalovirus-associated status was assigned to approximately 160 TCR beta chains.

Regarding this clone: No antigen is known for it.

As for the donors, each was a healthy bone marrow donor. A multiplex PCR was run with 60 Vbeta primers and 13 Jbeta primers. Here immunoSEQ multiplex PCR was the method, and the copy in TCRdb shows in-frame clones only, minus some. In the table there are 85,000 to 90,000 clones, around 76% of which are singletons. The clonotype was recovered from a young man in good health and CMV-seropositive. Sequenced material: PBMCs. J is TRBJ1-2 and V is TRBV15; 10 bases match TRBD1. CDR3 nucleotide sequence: TGTGCCACCAGAAAACCGGGACAGGGGTGGATCGGCTACACCTTC. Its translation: CATRKPGQGWIGYTF.